One sample yielded the 29 T cell receptor beta chains listed below, sequenced in a study of T cells in Graves' hyperthyroidism and ophthalmopathy. The CDR3 regions of TCR beta were amplified from RNA transcripts. The HTBI primer set served for first-round RT-PCR of the TCR CDR3. TCRdb independently ran MiXCR on the multiplex PCR reads; one entry per CDR3 protein. The sample contains 300,000 to 350,000 distinct CDR3 sequences, 20% to 25% of which appear only once. The sample was blood. Receptors were obtained from a woman between 50 and 59 years old with Graves' hyperthyroidism.

The table lists this clonotype with many counts. V and J are TRBV7-8 and TRBJ2-6; D not certain. V dropped 5 bases and J dropped 0 bases, with 17 bases sitting between them. The CDR3 covers 18 residues. Per the germline V gene, CDR1 is SGHVS and CDR2 is FQNEAQ. The CDR3 loop is CASSHTVTARSGANVLTF. The CDR3, as DNA: TGTGCCAGCAGCCACACGGTGACTGCCCGCTCTGGGGCCAACGTCCTGACTTTC. Using reference TRBV7-8 and TRBJ2-6 for the parts outside the CDR3, the full variable domain is GAGVSQSPRYKVAKRGQDVALRCDPISGHVSLFWYQQALGQGPEFLTYFQNEAQLDKSGLPSDRFFAERPEGSVSTLKIQRTQQEDSAVYLCASSHTVTARSGANVLTFGAGSRLTVL.

In this sample, this clonotype turned up many times. The CDR3 DNA is TGTGCCAGCAGCCGACAGGTGTACTATGGCTACACCTTC. This gives the protein CASSRQVYYGYTF. The chain joins TRBV12-3 or TRBV12-4 to TRBJ1-2, with D maybe TRBD1 (6 bases). This CDR3 region has 13 residues. Trimming left V 6 bases short and J 3 bases short, with 11 bases between.

Many counts were recorded for this clonotype. The chain couples TRBV2 to TRBJ1-5; D unresolved. Germline values: CDR1 SNHLY, CDR2 FYNNEI. Trimming removed 0 bases from V and 5 bases from J, with 5 bases in between. The CDR3 is made up of 13 amino acids. CDR3 coding DNA: TGTGCCAGCAGTGAAGCTTGGGATCAGCCCCAGCATTTT. Protein sequence: CASSEAWDQPQHF.

This clonotype appeared many times. The rearrangement uses TRBV11-2 and TRBJ2-3; 13 nucleotides agree with TRBD2. This CDR3 has 17 residues. Germline trimming cut 0 bases from V and 4 bases from J; bases unmatched to any gene: 4. Germline CDR1 and CDR2: SGHAT and FQNNGV. The CDR3 nucleotides read TGTGCCAGCAGCTTAGATCCTGGACTAGCGGGAGCAGATACGCAGTATTTT. Translation gives CASSLDPGLAGADTQYF.

This clonotype was seen ten or more times. The rearrangement joins TRBV3-1 to TRBJ2-5; TRBD2 aligns across 14 bases. The V gene's germline CDR1 is LGHDT and CDR2 YNNKEL (reference sequence). The CDR3 length is 17 residues. Trimming at V came to 2 bases and at J to 1 base, leaving 3 bases not matched to a gene. CDR3 amino acids: CASSQIGTSGGQETQYF. For the CDR3, the DNA is TGTGCCAGCAGCCAAATCGGGACTAGCGGGGGCCAAGAGACCCAGTACTTC.

This clonotype was counted at least ten times. The CDR3 sequence: CASSALGQRGTDTQYF. The CDR3 DNA reads TGTGCCAGCAGCGCCCTCGGCCAGCGGGGAACAGATACGCAGTATTTT. The gene calls are TRBV7-8 and TRBJ2-3; 7 nucleotides agree with TRBD2. This CDR3 has 16 amino acids. V gave up 5 bases and J gave up 3 bases; unmatched junction bases: 11. Germline V CDR1 and CDR2: SGHVS, FQNEAQ.

The chain has TRBV7-2 and TRBJ2-1; no definite D call. The ends were cut back, 0 bases at V and 7 bases at J, with 4 bases in the middle. This CDR3 region has 12 residues. From germline, CDR1 is SGHTA and CDR2 FQGNSA. The CDR3 DNA reads as TGTGCCAGCAGCTTAGCTCCTAATGAGCAGTTCTTC. This codes for CASSLAPNEQFF. Variable domain in full (rest from reference TRBV7-2 and TRBJ2-1): GAGVSQSPSNKVTEKGKDVELRCDPISGHTALYWYRQSLGQGLEFLIYFQGNSAPDKSGLPSDRFSAERTGGSVSTLTIQRTQQEDSAVYLCASSLAPNEQFFGPGTRLTVL.

The chain recombines TRBV27 with TRBJ1-2; D is unclear. This CDR3 comprises 13 residues. V lost 2 bases, J lost 3 bases, and 7 bases lay in between. CDR1 MNHEY and CDR2 SMNVEV come from the germline V gene (reference sequence). CDR3 coding DNA: TGTGCCAGCAGTTTAAACCCCTACTATGGCTACACCTTC. This codes for CASSLNPYYGYTF.

The sample holds many counts of this clonotype. The rearrangement uses TRBV20-1 and TRBJ1-2; D is unresolved. Trimming stripped 0 bases from V and 10 bases from J, with 12 bases between. CDR1 DFQATT and CDR2 SNEGSKA come from the germline V gene (reference sequence). This CDR3 has 12 residues. The CDR3 DNA reads as TGCAGTGCTAGAGAGGGTCACTGGATCTACACCTTC. It translates to CSAREGHWIYTF.

The sample holds a few counts of this clonotype. The chain joins TRBV29-1 to TRBJ2-5; D ambiguous. V was clipped by 4 bases and J by 5 bases, with 11 bases between them. CDR1 and CDR2 (germline): SQVTM, ANQGSEA. CDR3 length: 12 amino acids. The CDR3 spells CSVGVGWETQYF. The CDR3 nucleotides are TGCAGCGTTGGGGTAGGGTGGGAGACCCAGTACTTC.

The sample holds many counts of this clonotype. The rearrangement links TRBV6-2 or TRBV6-3 to TRBJ2-2; perhaps D is TRBD1 or TRBD2 (6 bases each). V lost 2 bases to trimming and J lost 5 bases, with 12 bases between them. CDR1 is MNHEY and CDR2 is SVGEGT in the germline V gene. The CDR3 consists of 15 residues. The CDR3, as DNA: TGTGCCAGCAGTTACGTGGGGGGCGCTACCGGGGAGCTGTTTTTT. This sequence encodes CASSYVGGATGELFF.

V and J are TRBV7-8 and TRBJ2-7; 10 positions match TRBD2. The germline CDR1 and CDR2 sequences are SGHVS and FQNEAQ. The CDR3 consists of 14 residues. Trimming removed 6 bases from V and 1 base from J; junction bases left unmatched: 3. Here the CDR3 reads CASRRTSGSYEQYF. In DNA, the CDR3 is TGTGCCAGCAGACGGACTAGCGGTTCCTACGAGCAGTACTTC.

This clonotype was observed at least ten times. The CDR3 nucleotides are TGTGCCAGCAGCCCCCTGATTGGGGTGCAGTATTTT. It is translated as CASSPLIGVQYF. The gene calls are TRBV5-6 and TRBJ2-3; D not resolved. Trimming shortened V by 4 bases and J by 11 bases, and 14 bases separated the two germline ends. The germline CDR1 and CDR2 sequences are SGHDT and YYEEEE. This CDR3 comprises 12 residues.

In this sample, this clonotype turned up a few times. The V call is TRBV12-3 or TRBV12-4, the J call TRBJ2-7, with D unresolved. Trimming removed 6 bases at V and 0 bases at J, with 12 bases between. The CDR3 has 14 residues. The CDR3 DNA sequence: TGTGCCAGCAGCCCTGGTATCCTCTCCTACGAGCAGTACTTC. Translation gives CASSPGILSYEQYF.

This clonotype was detected many times. This chain links TRBV7-8 with TRBJ2-7; D ambiguous. This CDR3 is built from 14 residues. Trimming shortened V by 5 bases and J by 6 bases, and 17 bases separated the two germline ends. Germline CDR1 SGHVS, CDR2 FQNEAQ. The CDR3 DNA reads TGTGCCAGCAGCCCTCTCCGGGCATTATCCGAGCAGTACTTC. It yields the protein CASSPLRALSEQYF. The full variable domain, rest sourced from reference TRBV7-8 and TRBJ2-7, is GAGVSQSPRYKVAKRGQDVALRCDPISGHVSLFWYQQALGQGPEFLTYFQNEAQLDKSGLPSDRFFAERPEGSVSTLKIQRTQQEDSAVYLCASSPLRALSEQYFGPGTRLTVT.

Only a few counts were recorded for this clonotype. The chain couples TRBV7-2 to TRBJ2-3; 12 bases match TRBD2. This CDR3 is built from 17 residues. In germline, CDR1 is SGHTA, CDR2 FQGNSA. The trim removed 1 base at V and 3 bases at J, leaving 5 bases unmatched. CDR3 residues: CASSLDSTSGSTDTQYF. CDR3 DNA sequence: TGTGCCAGCAGCTTAGACTCGACTAGCGGGAGTACAGATACGCAGTATTTT.

A note on this clonotype: It may be a read error: a sequence one base away is much more abundant. This sequence joins TRBV7-6 and TRBJ1-1; unclear D gene. Trimming stripped 4 bases from V and 0 bases from J, with 6 bases between. The germline CDR1 and CDR2 sequences are SGHVS and FNYEAQ. This CDR3 is built from 13 residues. The CDR3 nucleotides read TGTGCCAGCAGCTACAGCATGAACACTGAAGCTTTCTTT. Protein product: CASSYSMNTEAFF.

This clonotype was observed a handful of times. This chain uses TRBV20-1 with TRBJ1-5; 8 bases align to TRBD1. Germline assignment: CDR1 DFQATT and CDR2 SNEGSKA (reference sequence). The CDR3 runs to 16 residues. V lost 0 bases, J lost 7 bases, and 11 bases stayed unmatched. CDR3 sequence: CSARDHPQGANQPQHF. DNA for the CDR3: TGCAGTGCTAGAGACCATCCTCAGGGGGCTAACCAGCCCCAGCATTTT.

This clonotype was picked up a small number of times. V usage is TRBV20-1 and J usage is TRBJ1-5; 8 bases fit TRBD1. The CDR3 totals 17 residues. In germline, CDR1 is DFQATT, CDR2 SNEGSKA (reference sequence). J was trimmed by 2 bases and V by 0 bases; bases with no gene match: 9. The CDR3, as DNA: TGCAGTGCTAGAGAGAAACCAGACAGGGGTGGCAATCAGCCCCAGCATTTT. As protein: CSAREKPDRGGNQPQHF.

A few counts support this clonotype. The chain combines TRBV19 with TRBJ2-1; D not certain. The germline V and J ends were trimmed by 5 bases and 10 bases, with 15 bases remaining between them. CDR1 is LNHDA, CDR2 SQIVND, per germline (reference sequence). The CDR3 runs to 13 residues. As DNA, the CDR3 is TGTGCCAGTAGTCCTCTCCCGACGGAGGAGCAGTTCTTC. This codes for CASSPLPTEEQFF.

To note about this clonotype: A much larger clone differs from this one at a single base, so this may be a read error. V gene TRBV3-1 combines with J gene TRBJ2-5; TRBD2 is a possible D gene (7 bases). The CDR3 has 15 amino acids. The V end was cut by 7 bases, the J end by 4 bases, with 19 bases between. Germline loops: CDR1 LGHDT, CDR2 YNNKEL (reference sequence). The CDR3 region is CASTILRGGRETQYF. In nucleotides, the CDR3 is TGTGCCAGCACCATATTGAGGGGGGGACGAGAGACCCAGTACTTC.

In its sample, this clonotype was seen a few times. This chain connects TRBV14 to TRBJ2-3; TRBD2 is a possible D gene (6 bases). CDR1 is SGHDN, CDR2 FVKESK, per germline. V was trimmed by 3 bases and J by 7 bases, leaving 11 bases between them. The CDR3 runs to 13 residues. The chain's CDR3 is CASSQALANTQYF. The CDR3 DNA sequence: TGTGCCAGCAGCCAGGCACTAGCCAATACGCAGTATTTT.

This clonotype occurred many times. The V gene is TRBV10-3, the J gene TRBJ2-7, with 7 bases identical to TRBD1. Germline lookup yields CDR1 ENHRY and CDR2 SYGVKD. With V trimmed by 4 bases and J by 2 bases, 5 bases remained unmatched. CDR3 length: 14 residues. CDR3 residues: CAISGGQDTYEQYF. The CDR3 bases are TGTGCCATCAGTGGCGGACAGGACACCTACGAGCAGTACTTC.

In this sample, this clonotype turned up many times. The V and J genes are TRBV20-1 and TRBJ1-5, with 11 positions matching TRBD1. Germline CDR1 DFQATT, CDR2 SNEGSKA (reference sequence). J was trimmed by 0 bases and V by 6 bases; bases with no gene match: 13. The CDR3 sequence is 18 residues long. Written as DNA, the CDR3 is TGCAGTGCAAAGACCCGGGACAGGGGGGCTTATAGCAATCAGCCCCAGCATTTT. This gives the protein CSAKTRDRGAYSNQPQHF.

The chain links TRBV27 to TRBJ2-3; the match to TRBD2 covers 9 bases. The CDR3 loop spans 15 amino acids. Germline CDR1 is MNHEY and CDR2 is SMNVEV (reference sequence). The trim removed 3 bases at V and 2 bases at J, leaving 3 bases unmatched. CDR3 nucleotide sequence: TGTGCCAGCAGTTTCGGCGGGGGGGCCACAGATACGCAGTATTTT. Translated, it gives CASSFGGGATDTQYF.

This clonotype was observed many times. The chain has TRBV7-3 and TRBJ1-1, with 7 bases lining up with TRBD1. The J segment lost 9 bases and the V segment lost 1 base, leaving 8 bases of the junction unmatched. Per germline, CDR1 SGHTA and CDR2 FQGTGA. The length of the CDR3 is 14 residues. The CDR3 is CASSLSVGDSKAFF. CDR3 nucleotides: TGTGCCAGCAGCTTAAGTGTAGGGGACAGTAAAGCTTTCTTT.

The sample holds many counts of this clonotype. The chain joins TRBV11-2 to TRBJ2-1, with 7 nucleotides matching TRBD2. Trimming took 11 bases from V and 0 from J; bases not matched to a gene: 4. Germline-derived CDR1 and CDR2 are SGHAT and FQNNGV. The CDR3 consists of 13 residues. This chain's CDR3 is CAGGTNSYNEQFF. The CDR3, as DNA: TGTGCCGGAGGGACTAACTCCTACAATGAGCAGTTCTTC. Full variable domain (rest looked up from reference TRBV11-2 and TRBJ2-1): EAGVAQSPRYKIIEKRQSVAFWCNPISGHATLYWYQQILGQGPKLLIQFQNNGVVDDSQLPKDRFSAERLKGVDSTLKIQPAKLEDSAVYLCAGGTNSYNEQFFGPGTRLTVL.

On this clonotype: This may stem from a read error, because a much larger clone lies one nucleotide away. This CDR3 fails to terminate in the conserved phenylalanine or tryptophan, so it likely reflects a read error. The rearrangement uses TRBV18 and TRBJ2-7; tentatively, D is TRBD2 (6 bases). Germline CDR1 KGHSH, CDR2 LQKENI. V was shortened by 3 bases and J by 0 bases, with 12 bases between the two germline ends. This CDR3 comprises 15 residues. CDR3 sequence reads: CASSPGTLSSYEQYL. CDR3 nucleotides: TGTGCCAGCTCACCTGGGACTTTAAGCTCCTACGAGCAGTACCTC.

Remarks on this clonotype: Its ends do not fully match the called genes, so a read error is possible. The chain has TRBV28 and TRBJ2-4, with 13 nucleotides matching TRBD2. CDR3 length: 19 amino acids. Germline CDR1 reads MDHEN; CDR2 reads SYDVKM. The CDR3 nucleotides read TGCGCCAGCAGTTTCACTAGCGGGGGGGCCGGTTCAGGCAAAAACATTCAGTACTTC. Translated, it gives CASSFTSGGAGSGKNIQYF.